The clone carrying this T cell receptor (beta chain) appeared a single time. These data originate in a study of preoperative IRX-2 immunotherapy in early breast cancer. Profiled with immunoSEQ multiplex PCR; TCRdb holds only in-frame clones, not every one. The sample lists 60,000 or so clones; approximately 93% were seen once. The germline CDR1 and CDR2 sequences are LNHDA and SQIVND (reference sequence). V was trimmed by 3 bases and J by 0 bases, leaving 9 bases between them. The CDR3 runs 15 residues. Regarding treatment: preoperative locoregional IRX-2 cytokine immunotherapy. Sample collection occurred from a patient treated with IRX-2 immunotherapy. The chain is built from TRBV19 and TRBJ1-3; D may be TRBD1 (5 bases). The TCR comes from a human donor with breast cancer. This chain's CDR3 is CASSMGTISGNTIYF. CDR3 nucleotides: TGTGCCAGTAGTATGGGGACTATCTCTGGAAACACCATATATTTT.